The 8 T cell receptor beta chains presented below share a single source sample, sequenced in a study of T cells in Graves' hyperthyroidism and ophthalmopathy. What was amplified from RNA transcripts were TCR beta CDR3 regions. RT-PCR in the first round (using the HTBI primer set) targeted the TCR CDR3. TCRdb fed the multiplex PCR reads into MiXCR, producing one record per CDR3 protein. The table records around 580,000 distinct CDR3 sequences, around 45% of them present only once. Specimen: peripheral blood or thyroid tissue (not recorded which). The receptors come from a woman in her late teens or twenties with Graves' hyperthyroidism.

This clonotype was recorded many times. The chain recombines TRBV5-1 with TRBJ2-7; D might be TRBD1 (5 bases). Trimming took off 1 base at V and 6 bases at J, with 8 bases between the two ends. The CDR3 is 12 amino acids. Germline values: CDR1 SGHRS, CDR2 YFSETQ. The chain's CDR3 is CASSLFQGEQYF. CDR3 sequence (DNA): TGCGCCAGCAGCTTGTTTCAGGGCGAGCAGTACTTC.

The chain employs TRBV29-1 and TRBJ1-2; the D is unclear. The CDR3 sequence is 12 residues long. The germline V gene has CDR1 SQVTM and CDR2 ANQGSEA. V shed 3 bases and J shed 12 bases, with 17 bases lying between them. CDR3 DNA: TGCAGCGTTGAGACCCCGCCTGGAGGAAACACCTTC. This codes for CSVETPPGGNTF.

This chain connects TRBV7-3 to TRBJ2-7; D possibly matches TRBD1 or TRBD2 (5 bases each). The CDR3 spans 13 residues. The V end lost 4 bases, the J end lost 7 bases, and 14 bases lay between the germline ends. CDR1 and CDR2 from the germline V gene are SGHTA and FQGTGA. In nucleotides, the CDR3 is TGTGCCAGCAGCTCCAGGGCGTCGGGAGAGCAGTACTTC. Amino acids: CASSSRASGEQYF. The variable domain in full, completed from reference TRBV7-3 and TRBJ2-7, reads GAGVSQTPSNKVTEKGKYVELRCDPISGHTALYWYRQSLGQGPEFLIYFQGTGAADDSGLPNDRFFAVRPEGSVSTLKIQRTERGDSAVYLCASSSRASGEQYFGPGTRLTVT.

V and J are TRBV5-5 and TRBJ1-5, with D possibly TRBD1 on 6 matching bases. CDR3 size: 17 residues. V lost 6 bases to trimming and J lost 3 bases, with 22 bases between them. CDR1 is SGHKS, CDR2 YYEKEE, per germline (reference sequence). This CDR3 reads CASTPHRAEGNNQPQHF. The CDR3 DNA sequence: TGTGCCAGCACCCCCCACAGGGCGGAGGGTAACAATCAGCCCCAGCATTTT.

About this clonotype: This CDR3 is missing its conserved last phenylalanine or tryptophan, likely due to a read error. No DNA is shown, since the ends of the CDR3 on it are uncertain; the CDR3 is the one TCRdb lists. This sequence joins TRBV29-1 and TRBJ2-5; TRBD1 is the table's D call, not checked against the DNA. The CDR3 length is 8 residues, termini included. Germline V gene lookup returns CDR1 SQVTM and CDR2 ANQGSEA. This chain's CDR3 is CSVEDRGG.

This chain's CDR3 is CASSFRVREAKNIQYF. Written as DNA, the CDR3 is TGTGCCAGCAGCTTTAGAGTGAGAGAGGCCAAAAACATTCAGTACTTC. The chain joins TRBV7-2 to TRBJ2-4; no definite D call. V was shortened by 3 bases and J by 1 base, with 13 bases between the two germline ends. Germline CDR1 is SGHTA and CDR2 is FQGNSA. CDR3 size: 16 residues.

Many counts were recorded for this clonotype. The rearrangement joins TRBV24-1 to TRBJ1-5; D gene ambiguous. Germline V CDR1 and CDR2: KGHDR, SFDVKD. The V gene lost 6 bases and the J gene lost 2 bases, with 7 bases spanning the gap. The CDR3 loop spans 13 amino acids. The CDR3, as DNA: TGTGCCACCAGTATGGGAGGCAATCAGCCCCAGCATTTT. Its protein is CATSMGGNQPQHF.

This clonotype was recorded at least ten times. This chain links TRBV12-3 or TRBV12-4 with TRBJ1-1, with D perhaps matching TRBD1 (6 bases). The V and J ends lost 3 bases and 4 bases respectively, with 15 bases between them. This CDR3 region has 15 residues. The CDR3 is CASSFWGRGPTEAFF. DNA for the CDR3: TGTGCCAGCAGTTTCTGGGGCAGGGGCCCCACTGAAGCTTTCTTT.